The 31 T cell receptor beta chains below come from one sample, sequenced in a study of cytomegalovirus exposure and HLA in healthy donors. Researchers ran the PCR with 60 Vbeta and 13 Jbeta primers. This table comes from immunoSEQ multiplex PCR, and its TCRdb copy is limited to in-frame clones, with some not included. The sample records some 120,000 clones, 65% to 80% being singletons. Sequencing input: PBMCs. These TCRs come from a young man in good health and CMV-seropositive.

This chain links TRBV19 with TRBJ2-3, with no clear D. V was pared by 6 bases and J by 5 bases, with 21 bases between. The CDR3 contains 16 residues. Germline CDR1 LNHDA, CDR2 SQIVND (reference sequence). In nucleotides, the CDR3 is TGTGCCAGTAGCGCCCAGGCTGCCGTTAACGGAGATACGCAGTATTTT. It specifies CASSAQAAVNGDTQYF.

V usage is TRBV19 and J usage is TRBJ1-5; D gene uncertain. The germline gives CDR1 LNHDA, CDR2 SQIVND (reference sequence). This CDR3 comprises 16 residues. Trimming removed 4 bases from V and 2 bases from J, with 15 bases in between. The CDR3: CASSSSIRGGNQPQHF. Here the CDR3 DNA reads TGTGCCAGTAGTAGTTCCATCAGAGGAGGCAATCAGCCCCAGCATTTT. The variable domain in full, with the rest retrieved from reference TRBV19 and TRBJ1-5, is DGGITQSPKYLFRKEGQNVTLSCEQNLNHDAMYWYRQDPGQGLRLIYYSQIVNDFQKGDIAEGYSVSREKKESFPLTVTSAQKNPTAFYLCASSSSIRGGNQPQHFGDGTRLSIL.

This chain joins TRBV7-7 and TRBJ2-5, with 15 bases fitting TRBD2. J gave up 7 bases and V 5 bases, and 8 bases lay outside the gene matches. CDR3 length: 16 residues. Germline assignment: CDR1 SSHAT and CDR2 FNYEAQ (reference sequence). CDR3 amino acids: CASSPGLAGGQGTQYF. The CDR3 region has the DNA TGTGCCAGCAGCCCCGGACTAGCGGGGGGGCAGGGGACCCAGTACTTC.

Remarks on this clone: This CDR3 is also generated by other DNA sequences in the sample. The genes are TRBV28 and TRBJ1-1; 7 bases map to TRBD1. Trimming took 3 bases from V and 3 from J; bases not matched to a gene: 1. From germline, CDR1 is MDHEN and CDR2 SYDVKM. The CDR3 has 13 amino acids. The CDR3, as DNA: TGTGCCAGCAGTTTCCAGGGGGACACTGAAGCTTTCTTT. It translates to CASSFQGDTEAFF.

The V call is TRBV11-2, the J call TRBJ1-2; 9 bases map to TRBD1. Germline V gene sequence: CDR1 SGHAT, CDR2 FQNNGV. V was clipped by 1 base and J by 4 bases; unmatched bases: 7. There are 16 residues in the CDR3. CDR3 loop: CASSLGGQGRGYGYTF. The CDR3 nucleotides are TGTGCCAGCAGCTTAGGGGGACAGGGTAGGGGCTATGGCTACACCTTC.

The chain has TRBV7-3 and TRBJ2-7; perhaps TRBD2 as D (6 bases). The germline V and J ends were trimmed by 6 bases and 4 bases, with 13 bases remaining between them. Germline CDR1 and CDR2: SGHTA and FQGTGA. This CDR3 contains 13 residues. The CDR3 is CASSYARGYEQYF. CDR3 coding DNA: TGTGCCAGCAGTTACGCGCGGGGTTACGAGCAGTACTTC. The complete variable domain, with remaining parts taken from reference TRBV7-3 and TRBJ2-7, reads GAGVSQTPSNKVTEKGKYVELRCDPISGHTALYWYRQSLGQGPEFLIYFQGTGAADDSGLPNDRFFAVRPEGSVSTLKIQRTERGDSAVYLCASSYARGYEQYFGPGTRLTVT.

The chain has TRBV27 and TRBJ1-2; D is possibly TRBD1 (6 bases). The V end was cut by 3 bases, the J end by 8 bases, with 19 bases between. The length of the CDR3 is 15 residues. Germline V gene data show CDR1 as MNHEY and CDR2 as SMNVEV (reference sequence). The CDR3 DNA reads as TGTGCCAGCAGTTTCCTGGGGGGGGCGGCGGGAGGCTACACCTTC. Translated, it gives CASSFLGGAAGGYTF.

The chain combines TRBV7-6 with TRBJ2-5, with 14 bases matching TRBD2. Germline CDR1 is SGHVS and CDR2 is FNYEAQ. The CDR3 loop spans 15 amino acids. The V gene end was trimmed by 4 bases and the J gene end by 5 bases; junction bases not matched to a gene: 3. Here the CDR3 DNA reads TGTGCCAGCAGCTCGGGACTAGCGGGGGCCGAGACCCAGTACTTC. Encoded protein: CASSSGLAGAETQYF.

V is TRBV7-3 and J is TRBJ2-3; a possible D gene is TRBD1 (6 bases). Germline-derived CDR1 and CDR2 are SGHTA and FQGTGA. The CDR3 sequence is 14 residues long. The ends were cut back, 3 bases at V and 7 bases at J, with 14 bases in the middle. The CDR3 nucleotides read TGTGCCAGCAGCTTTAATCACGGGACAAATACGCAGTATTTT. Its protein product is CASSFNHGTNTQYF. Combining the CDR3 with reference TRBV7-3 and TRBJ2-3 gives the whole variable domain GAGVSQTPSNKVTEKGKYVELRCDPISGHTALYWYRQSLGQGPEFLIYFQGTGAADDSGLPNDRFFAVRPEGSVSTLKIQRTERGDSAVYLCASSFNHGTNTQYFGPGTRLTVL.

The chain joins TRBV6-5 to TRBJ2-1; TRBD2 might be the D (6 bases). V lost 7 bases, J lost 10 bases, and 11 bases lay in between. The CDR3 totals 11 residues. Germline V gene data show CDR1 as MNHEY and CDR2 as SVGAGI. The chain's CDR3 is CASKEGREQFF. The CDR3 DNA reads TGTGCCAGCAAGGAGGGCCGGGAGCAGTTCTTC.

The CDR3 nucleotides are TGTGCCAGTAGTATTAGGTCGGAGGGCGAGCAGTACTTC. Protein: CASSIRSEGEQYF. J is TRBJ2-5 and V is TRBV19; possible D gene TRBD2, 6 bases. TRBJ2-7 matches the DNA end more closely, so the J call is doubtful. The length of the CDR3 is 13 residues. Germline V gives CDR1 LNHDA, CDR2 SQIVND (reference sequence).

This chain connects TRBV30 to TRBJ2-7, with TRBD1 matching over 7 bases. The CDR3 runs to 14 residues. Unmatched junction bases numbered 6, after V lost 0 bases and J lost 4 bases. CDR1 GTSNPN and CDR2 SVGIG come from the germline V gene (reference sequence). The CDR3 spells CAWSVPGQYYEQYF. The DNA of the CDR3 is TGTGCCTGGAGTGTTCCGGGACAGTATTACGAGCAGTACTTC.

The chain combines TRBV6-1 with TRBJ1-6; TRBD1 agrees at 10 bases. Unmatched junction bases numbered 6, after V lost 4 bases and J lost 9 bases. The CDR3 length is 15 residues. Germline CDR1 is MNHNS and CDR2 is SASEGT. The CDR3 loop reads CASSAGQGVTSPLHF. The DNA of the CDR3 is TGTGCCAGCAGTGCTGGACAGGGGGTCACTTCACCCCTCCACTTT.

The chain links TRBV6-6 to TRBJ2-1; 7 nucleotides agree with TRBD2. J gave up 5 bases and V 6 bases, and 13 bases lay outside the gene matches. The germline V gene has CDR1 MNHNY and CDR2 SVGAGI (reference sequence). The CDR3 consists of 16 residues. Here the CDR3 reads CASSRRTSAQNNEQFF. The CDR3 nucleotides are TGTGCCAGCAGCCGGCGAACTAGCGCCCAAAACAATGAGCAGTTCTTC.

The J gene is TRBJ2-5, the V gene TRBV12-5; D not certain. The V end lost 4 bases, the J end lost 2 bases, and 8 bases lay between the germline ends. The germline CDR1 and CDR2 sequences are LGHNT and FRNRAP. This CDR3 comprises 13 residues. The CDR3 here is CASGYNTQETQYF. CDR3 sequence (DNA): TGTGCTAGTGGTTACAATACACAAGAGACCCAGTACTTC.

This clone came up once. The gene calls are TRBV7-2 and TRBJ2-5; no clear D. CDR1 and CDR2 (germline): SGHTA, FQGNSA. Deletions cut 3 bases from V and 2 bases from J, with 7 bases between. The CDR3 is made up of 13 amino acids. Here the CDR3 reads CASSFDRQETQYF. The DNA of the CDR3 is TGTGCCAGCAGCTTCGATAGACAAGAGACCCAGTACTTC.

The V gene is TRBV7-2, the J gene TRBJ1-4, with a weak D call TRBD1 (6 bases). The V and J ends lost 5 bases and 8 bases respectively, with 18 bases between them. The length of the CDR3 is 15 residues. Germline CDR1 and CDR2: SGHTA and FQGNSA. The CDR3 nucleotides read TGTGCCAGCAGCACTTACAGCAGGGGTAACGAAAAACTGTTTTTT. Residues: CASSTYSRGNEKLFF.

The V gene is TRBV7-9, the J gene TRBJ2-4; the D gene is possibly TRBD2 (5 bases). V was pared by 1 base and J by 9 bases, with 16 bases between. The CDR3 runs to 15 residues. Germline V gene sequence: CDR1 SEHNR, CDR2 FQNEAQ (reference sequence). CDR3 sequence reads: CASSLEASSGGIQYF. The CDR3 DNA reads TGTGCCAGCAGCTTAGAAGCAAGCAGCGGTGGCATTCAGTACTTC.

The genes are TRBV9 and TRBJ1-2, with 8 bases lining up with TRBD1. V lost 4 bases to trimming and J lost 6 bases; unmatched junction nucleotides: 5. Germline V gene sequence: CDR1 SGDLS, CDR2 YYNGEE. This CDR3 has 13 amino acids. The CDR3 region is CASSLRTGHGYTF. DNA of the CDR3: TGTGCCAGCAGCTTACGGACAGGGCATGGCTACACCTTC.

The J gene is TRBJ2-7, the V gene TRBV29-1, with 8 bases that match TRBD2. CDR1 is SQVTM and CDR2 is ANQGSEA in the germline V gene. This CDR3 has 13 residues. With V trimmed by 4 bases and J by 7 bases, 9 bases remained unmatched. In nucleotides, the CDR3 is TGCAGCGTTGGACCCCGGGGGGGCGGGGAGCAGTACTTC. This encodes CSVGPRGGGEQYF.

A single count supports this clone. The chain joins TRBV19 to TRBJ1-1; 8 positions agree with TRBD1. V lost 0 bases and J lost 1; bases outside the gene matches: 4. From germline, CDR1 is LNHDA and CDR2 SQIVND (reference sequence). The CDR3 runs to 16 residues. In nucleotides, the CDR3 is TGTGCCAGTAGTATAGATTACGGGACAGGGAACACTGAAGCTTTCTTT. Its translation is CASSIDYGTGNTEAFF.

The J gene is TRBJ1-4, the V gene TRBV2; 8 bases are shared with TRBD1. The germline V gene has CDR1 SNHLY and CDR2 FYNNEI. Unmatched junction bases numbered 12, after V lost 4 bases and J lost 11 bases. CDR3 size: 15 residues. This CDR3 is CASSAPSTGAGKLFF. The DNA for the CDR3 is TGTGCCAGCAGTGCCCCCTCGACAGGGGCCGGGAAACTGTTTTTT.

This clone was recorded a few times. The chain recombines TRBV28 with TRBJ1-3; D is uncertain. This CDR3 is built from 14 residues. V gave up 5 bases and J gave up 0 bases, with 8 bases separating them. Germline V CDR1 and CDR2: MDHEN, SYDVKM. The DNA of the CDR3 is TGTGCCAGCAGTCGCCCCAGCTCTGGAAACACCATATATTTT. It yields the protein CASSRPSSGNTIYF.

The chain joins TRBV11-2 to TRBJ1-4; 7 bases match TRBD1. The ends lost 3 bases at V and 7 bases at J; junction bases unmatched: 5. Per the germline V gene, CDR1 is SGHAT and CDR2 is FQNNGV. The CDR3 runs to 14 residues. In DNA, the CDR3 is TGTGCCAGCAGCTTGGAAGACAGGGCTGAAAAACTGTTTTTT. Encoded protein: CASSLEDRAEKLFF.

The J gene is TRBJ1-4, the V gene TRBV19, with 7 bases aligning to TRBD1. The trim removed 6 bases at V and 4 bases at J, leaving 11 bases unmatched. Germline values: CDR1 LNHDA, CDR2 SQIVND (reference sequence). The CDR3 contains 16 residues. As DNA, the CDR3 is TGTGCCAGTAGGAGCCAAAGGGGGCCTAGTAATGAAAAACTGTTTTTT. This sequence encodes CASRSQRGPSNEKLFF. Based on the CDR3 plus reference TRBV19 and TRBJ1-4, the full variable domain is DGGITQSPKYLFRKEGQNVTLSCEQNLNHDAMYWYRQDPGQGLRLIYYSQIVNDFQKGDIAEGYSVSREKKESFPLTVTSAQKNPTAFYLCASRSQRGPSNEKLFFGSGTQLSVL.

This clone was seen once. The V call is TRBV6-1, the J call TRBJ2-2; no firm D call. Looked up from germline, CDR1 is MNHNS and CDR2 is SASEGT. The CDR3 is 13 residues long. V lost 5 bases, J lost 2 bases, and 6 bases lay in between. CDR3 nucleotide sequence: TGTGCCAGCAGTCGGGTAAACACCGGGGAGCTGTTTTTT. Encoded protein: CASSRVNTGELFF.

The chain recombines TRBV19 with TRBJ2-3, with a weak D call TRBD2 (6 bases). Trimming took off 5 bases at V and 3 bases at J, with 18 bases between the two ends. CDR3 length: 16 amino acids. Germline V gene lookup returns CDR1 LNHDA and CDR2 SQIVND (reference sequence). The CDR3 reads CASSGRGKGRTDTQYF. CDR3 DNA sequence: TGTGCCAGTAGTGGCCGGGGGAAGGGGCGGACAGATACGCAGTATTTT.

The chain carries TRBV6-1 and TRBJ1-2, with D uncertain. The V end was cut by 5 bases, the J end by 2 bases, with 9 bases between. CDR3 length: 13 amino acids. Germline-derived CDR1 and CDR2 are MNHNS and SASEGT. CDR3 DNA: TGTGCCAGCAGTATGTCCCGGAACTATGGCTACACCTTC. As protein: CASSMSRNYGYTF.

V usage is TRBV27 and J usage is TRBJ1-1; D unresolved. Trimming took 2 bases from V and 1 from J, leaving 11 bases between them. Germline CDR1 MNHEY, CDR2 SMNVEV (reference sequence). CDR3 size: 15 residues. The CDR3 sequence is CASSLGWAGNTEAFF. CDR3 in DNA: TGTGCCAGCAGTTTAGGGTGGGCGGGGAACACTGAAGCTTTCTTT.

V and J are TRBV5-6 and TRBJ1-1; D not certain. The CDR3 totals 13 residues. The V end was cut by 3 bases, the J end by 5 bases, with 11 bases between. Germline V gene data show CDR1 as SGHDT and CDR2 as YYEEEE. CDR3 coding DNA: TGTGCCAGCAGCTGGGGTCCGGGGACTGAAGCTTTCTTT. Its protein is CASSWGPGTEAFF.

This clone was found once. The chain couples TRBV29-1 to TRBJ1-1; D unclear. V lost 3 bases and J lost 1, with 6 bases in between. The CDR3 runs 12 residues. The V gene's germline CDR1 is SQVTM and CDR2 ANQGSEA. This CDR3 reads CSVDEGNTEAFF. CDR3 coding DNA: TGCAGCGTTGACGAGGGGAACACTGAAGCTTTCTTT.